A single sample gave rise to the 11 T cell receptor beta chains below, sequenced in a study of vaccination and CD4 T cells after COVID-19. Once obtained from cultured CD4+ T cells, the DNA was sequenced using the Oncomine TCR Beta short-read assay. TCRdb used MiXCR to reprocess the PCR reads, holding one entry per CDR3 protein. Of about 13,000 distinct CDR3 sequences listed, nearly 45% are singletons. These receptors have no identified antigens. Treatment indicated: approximately 11-day PBMC culture with coronavirus spike peptide pools or control peptides (ViraFEST assay). The sample in question was CD4+ T cells from blood, cultured in vitro, obtained after SARS-CoV-2 vaccination. These receptors all stem from a human donor who had recovered from COVID-19.

V is TRBV19 and J is TRBJ2-7, with 10 bases identical to TRBD1. The CDR3 consists of 16 residues. CDR1 and CDR2 from the germline V gene are LNHDA and SQIVND (reference sequence). V dropped 8 bases and J dropped 5; count of bases not matched to a gene: 15. CDR3 nucleotide sequence: TGTGCCAGTGGAAGCTCTCCGGGACAGGGGTTCAACGAGCAGTACTTC. It is translated as CASGSSPGQGFNEQYF.

In this sample, this clonotype turned up a few times. The rearrangement joins TRBV21-1 to TRBJ2-5; no DNA check was done on the table's D call, TRBD1. TRBV21-1 is recorded as a pseudogene. There are 16 residues in the CDR3. CDR3 region: CASSKALTGGAETQYF. CDR3 DNA sequence: TGTGCCAGCAGCAAAGCGCTCACAGGGGGCGCAGAGACCCAGTACTTC.

The chain carries TRBV7-3 and TRBJ2-6; D is perhaps TRBD2 (7 bases). The CDR3 is 17 amino acids. In germline, CDR1 is SGHTA, CDR2 FQGTGA. Deletions cut 0 bases from V and 4 bases from J, with 13 bases between. Here the CDR3 DNA reads TGTGCCAGCAGCTTAACGGTGCGGGGGCCAGGGGCCAACGTCCTGACTTTC. Translated, it gives CASSLTVRGPGANVLTF.

This rearrangement joins TRBV28 to TRBJ1-3; 8 bases agree with TRBD1. The CDR3 loop spans 15 amino acids. CDR1 MDHEN and CDR2 SYDVKM come from the germline V gene. The V and J ends lost 8 bases and 0 bases, in that order; junction bases with no gene match: 6. The CDR3 reads CASVTGGYSGNTIYF. DNA for the CDR3: TGTGCCAGCGTTACAGGGGGTTACTCTGGAAACACCATATATTTT.

CDR3 coding DNA: TGTGCCAGCAGCTTAATGGGGACAAGCTCTACCGCGCAGTATTTT. Protein: CASSLMGTSSTAQYF. V and J are TRBV7-3 and TRBJ2-3; TRBD1 might be the D (6 bases). Germline values: CDR1 SGHTA, CDR2 FQGTGA. The CDR3 runs 15 residues. The germline V and J ends were trimmed by 1 base and 10 bases, with 18 bases remaining between them.

The chain joins TRBV20-1 to TRBJ2-3; D is uncertain. This CDR3 is 13 amino acids long. Trimming removed 1 base at V and 4 bases at J, with 9 bases between. CDR1 and CDR2 from the germline V gene are DFQATT and SNEGSKA (reference sequence). The CDR3 spells CSARVNEADTQYF. Here the CDR3 DNA reads TGCAGTGCTAGAGTGAATGAGGCAGATACGCAGTATTTT.

This clonotype was counted between two and nine times. This chain connects TRBV6-2 or TRBV6-3 to TRBJ1-2; D uncertain. The CDR3 extends over 16 amino acids. Trimming pared 6 bases from V and 4 bases from J, leaving 21 bases between. Germline CDR1 MNHEY, CDR2 SVGEGT. CDR3 loop: CASRDLMEGLTYGYTF. The DNA for the CDR3 is TGTGCCAGCAGAGACCTGATGGAGGGCCTTACCTATGGCTACACCTTC.

The chain carries TRBV29-1 and TRBJ2-3; 7 bases fit TRBD1. J lost 4 bases, V lost 4 bases, and 5 bases had no gene match. CDR1 and CDR2 from the germline V gene are SQVTM and ANQGSEA. This CDR3 is 13 amino acids long. The CDR3 coding sequence is TGCAGCGTTGCAAGGGGGCGCTCAGATACGCAGTATTTT. This sequence encodes CSVARGRSDTQYF.

This sequence joins TRBV12-3 or TRBV12-4 and TRBJ2-5; D remains unclear. This CDR3 is 13 amino acids long. The V end was cut by 3 bases, the J end by 4 bases, with 9 bases between. The CDR3 DNA follows: TGTGCCAGCAGTTTTGGAATTGGAGAGACCCAGTACTTC. This sequence encodes CASSFGIGETQYF.

The rearrangement links TRBV20-1 to TRBJ2-5; weak D call: TRBD2 (6 bases). Trimming removed 0 bases at V and 5 bases at J, with 13 bases between. The CDR3 is 14 residues long. Germline CDR1 reads DFQATT; CDR2 reads SNEGSKA (reference sequence). The CDR3 sequence is CSARDRLGGETQYF. CDR3 sequence (DNA): TGCAGTGCTAGAGATCGCCTAGGAGGGGAGACCCAGTACTTC.

The J gene is TRBJ2-5, the V gene TRBV6-5; 11 bases are shared with TRBD2. CDR1 and CDR2 from the germline V gene are MNHEY and SVGAGI. The CDR3 extends over 16 amino acids. Trimming took 2 bases from V and 2 from J; bases not matched to a gene: 4. CDR3 sequence: CASSYMGLAEQETQYF. The DNA of the CDR3 is TGTGCCAGCAGTTACATGGGACTAGCGGAACAAGAGACCCAGTACTTC.